At least ten counts were recorded for the clone carrying this T cell receptor beta chain. As yet, its antigen is unknown. The TCR beta library used iRepertoire HTBI primers with Arm-PCR amplification of CDR3. TCRdb passed the multiplex PCR reads through MiXCR, listing each CDR3 protein once. Here the sample spans a few hundred thousand distinct CDR3 sequences, 23% being singletons. The CDR3 length is 13 residues. CDR1 and CDR2 from the germline V gene are SEHNR and FQNEAQ (reference sequence). Deletions cut 5 bases from V and 2 bases from J, with 10 bases between. The data were obtained in a study of regulatory T cells in long-lasting Graves disease. General study points: Favored usage of TRBV28, TRBJ1-2 and TRBJ2-5 was recorded in persistent disease.

Time point in this sample: persistent/refractory GD, antithyroid drugs over 5 years with positive TRAb. The TCR library was made from RNA extracted from PBMCs. The sequencing here drew on peripheral blood mononuclear cells (PBMCs), taken when the disease was refractory, from a patient treated with antithyroid drugs. The source of this sequence is a female donor with Graves disease. The chain links TRBV7-9 to TRBJ2-7, with D possibly matching TRBD1 (6 bases). The CDR3 here is CASSPDSAYEQYF. CDR3 coding DNA: TGTGCCAGCAGCCCGGACAGTGCCTACGAGCAGTACTTC.